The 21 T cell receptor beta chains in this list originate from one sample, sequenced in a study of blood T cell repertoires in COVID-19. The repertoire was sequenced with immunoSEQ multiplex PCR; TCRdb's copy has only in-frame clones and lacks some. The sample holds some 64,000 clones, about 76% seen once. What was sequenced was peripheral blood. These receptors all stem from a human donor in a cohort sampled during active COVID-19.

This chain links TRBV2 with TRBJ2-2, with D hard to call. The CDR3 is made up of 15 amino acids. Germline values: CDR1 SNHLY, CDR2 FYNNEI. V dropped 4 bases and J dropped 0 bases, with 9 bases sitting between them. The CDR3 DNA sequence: TGTGCCAGCAGTGCGTCGCGGTCGAACACCGGGGAGCTGTTTTTT. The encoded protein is CASSASRSNTGELFF.

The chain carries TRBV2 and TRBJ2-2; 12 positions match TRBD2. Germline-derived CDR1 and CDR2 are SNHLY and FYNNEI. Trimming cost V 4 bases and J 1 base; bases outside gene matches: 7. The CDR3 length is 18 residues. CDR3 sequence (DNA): TGTGCCAGCAGTGGGGGCCCGACTAGCGGGGGGAACACCGGGGAGCTGTTTTTT. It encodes CASSGGPTSGGNTGELFF. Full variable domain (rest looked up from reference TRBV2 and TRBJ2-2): EPEVTQTPSHQVTQMGQEVILRCVPISNHLYFYWYRQILGQKVEFLVSFYNNEISEKSEIFDDQFSVERPDGSNFTLKIRSTKLEDSAMYFCASSGGPTSGGNTGELFFGEGSRLTVL.

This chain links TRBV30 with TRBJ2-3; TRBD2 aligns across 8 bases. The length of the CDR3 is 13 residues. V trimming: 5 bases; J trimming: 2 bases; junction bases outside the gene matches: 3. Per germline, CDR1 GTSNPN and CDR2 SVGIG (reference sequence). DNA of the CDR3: TGTGCCTGGGCGGGGGGTTTCACAGATACGCAGTATTTT. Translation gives CAWAGGFTDTQYF.

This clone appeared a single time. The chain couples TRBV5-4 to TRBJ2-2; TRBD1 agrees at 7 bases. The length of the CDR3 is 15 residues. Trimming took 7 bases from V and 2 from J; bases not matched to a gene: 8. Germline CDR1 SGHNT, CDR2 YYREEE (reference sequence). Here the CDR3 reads CASQPTGDNTGELFF. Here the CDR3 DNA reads TGTGCCAGCCAACCTACAGGGGACAACACCGGGGAGCTGTTTTTT.

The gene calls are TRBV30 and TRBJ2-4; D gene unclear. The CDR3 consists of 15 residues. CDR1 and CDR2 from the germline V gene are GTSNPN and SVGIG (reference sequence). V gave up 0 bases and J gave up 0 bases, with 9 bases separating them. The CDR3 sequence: CAWSVSRVAKNIQYF. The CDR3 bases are TGTGCCTGGAGTGTTTCTCGGGTAGCCAAAAACATTCAGTACTTC.

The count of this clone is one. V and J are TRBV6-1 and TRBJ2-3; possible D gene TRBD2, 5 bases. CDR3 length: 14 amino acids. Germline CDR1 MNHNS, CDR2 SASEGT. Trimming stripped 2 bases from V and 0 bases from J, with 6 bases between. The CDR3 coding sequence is TGTGCCAGCAGTGAACCGGGGAGCACAGATACGCAGTATTTT. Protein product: CASSEPGSTDTQYF.

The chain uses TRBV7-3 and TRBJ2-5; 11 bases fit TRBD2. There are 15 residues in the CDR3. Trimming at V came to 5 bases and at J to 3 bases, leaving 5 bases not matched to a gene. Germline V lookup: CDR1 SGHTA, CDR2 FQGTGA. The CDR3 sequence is CASSPQGLAEETQYF. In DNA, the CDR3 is TGTGCCAGCAGCCCGCAGGGACTAGCGGAAGAGACCCAGTACTTC.

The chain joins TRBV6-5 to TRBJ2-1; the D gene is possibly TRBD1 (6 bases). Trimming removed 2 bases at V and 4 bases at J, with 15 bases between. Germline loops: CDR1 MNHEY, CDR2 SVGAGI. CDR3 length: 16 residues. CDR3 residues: CASSYQEVGAYNEQFF. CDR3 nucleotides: TGTGCCAGCAGTTACCAAGAGGTGGGGGCGTACAATGAGCAGTTCTTC.

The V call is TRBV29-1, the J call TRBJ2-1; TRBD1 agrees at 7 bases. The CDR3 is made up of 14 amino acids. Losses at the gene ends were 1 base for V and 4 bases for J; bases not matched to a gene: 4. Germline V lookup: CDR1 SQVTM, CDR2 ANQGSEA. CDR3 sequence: CSVEAPGQYNEQFF. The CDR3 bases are TGCAGCGTTGAAGCCCCGGGACAGTACAATGAGCAGTTCTTC.

In nucleotides, the CDR3 is TGTGCCATCGGAATCGGGAGCGGGGAGCTGTTTTTT. Amino acid sequence: CAIGIGSGELFF. The chain employs TRBV10-3 and TRBJ2-2, with D possibly matching TRBD2 (6 bases). The length of the CDR3 is 12 residues. Germline-derived CDR1 and CDR2 are ENHRY and SYGVKD. V was shortened by 8 bases and J by 7 bases, with 11 bases between the two germline ends.

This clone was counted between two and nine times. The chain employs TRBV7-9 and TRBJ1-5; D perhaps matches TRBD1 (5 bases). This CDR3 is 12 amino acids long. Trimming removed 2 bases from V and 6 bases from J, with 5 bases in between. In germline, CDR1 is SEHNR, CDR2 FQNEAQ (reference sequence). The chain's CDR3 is CASSLQGQPQHF. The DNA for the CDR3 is TGTGCCAGCAGCTTACAGGGTCAGCCCCAGCATTTT.

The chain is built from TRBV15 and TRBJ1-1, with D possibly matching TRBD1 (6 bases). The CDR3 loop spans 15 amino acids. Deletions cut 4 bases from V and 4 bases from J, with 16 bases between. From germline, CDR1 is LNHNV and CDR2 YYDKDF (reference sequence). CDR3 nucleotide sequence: TGTGCCACCAGCAACCGAGGGGGGGCGATCACTGAAGCTTTCTTT. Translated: CATSNRGGAITEAFF.

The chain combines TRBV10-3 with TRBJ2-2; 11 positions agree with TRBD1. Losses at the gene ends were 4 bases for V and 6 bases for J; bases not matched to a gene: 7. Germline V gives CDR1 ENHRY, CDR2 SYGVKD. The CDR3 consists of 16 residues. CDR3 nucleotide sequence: TGTGCCATCAGTGCCTCCGGGACAGGGGGATCCGGGGAGCTGTTTTTT. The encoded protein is CAISASGTGGSGELFF.

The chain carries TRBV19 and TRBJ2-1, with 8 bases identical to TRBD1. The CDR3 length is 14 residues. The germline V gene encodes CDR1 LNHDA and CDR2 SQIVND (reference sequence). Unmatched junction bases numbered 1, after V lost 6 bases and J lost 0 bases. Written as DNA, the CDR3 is TGTGCCAGTAGAGGACAGGGCTCCTACAATGAGCAGTTCTTC. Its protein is CASRGQGSYNEQFF.

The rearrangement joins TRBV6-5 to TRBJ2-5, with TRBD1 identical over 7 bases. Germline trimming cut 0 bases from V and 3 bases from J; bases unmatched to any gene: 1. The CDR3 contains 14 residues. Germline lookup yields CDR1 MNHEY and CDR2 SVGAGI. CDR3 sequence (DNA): TGTGCCAGCAGTTACTCGGGACAGAAAGAGACCCAGTACTTC. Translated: CASSYSGQKETQYF.

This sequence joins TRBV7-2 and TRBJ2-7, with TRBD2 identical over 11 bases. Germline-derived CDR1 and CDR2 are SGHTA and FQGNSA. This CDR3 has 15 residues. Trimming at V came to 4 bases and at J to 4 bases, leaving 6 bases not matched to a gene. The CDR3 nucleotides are TGTGCCAGCAGCTCACGGGTAGCGGGGGGGTACGAGCAGTACTTC. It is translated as CASSSRVAGGYEQYF.

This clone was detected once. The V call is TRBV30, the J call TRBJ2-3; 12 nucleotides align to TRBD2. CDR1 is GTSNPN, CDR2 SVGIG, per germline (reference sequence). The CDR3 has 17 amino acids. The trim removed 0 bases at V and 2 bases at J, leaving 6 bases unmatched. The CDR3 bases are TGTGCCTGGAGTGTAAGAACTAGCGGGGGGTTCACAGATACGCAGTATTTT. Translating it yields CAWSVRTSGGFTDTQYF.

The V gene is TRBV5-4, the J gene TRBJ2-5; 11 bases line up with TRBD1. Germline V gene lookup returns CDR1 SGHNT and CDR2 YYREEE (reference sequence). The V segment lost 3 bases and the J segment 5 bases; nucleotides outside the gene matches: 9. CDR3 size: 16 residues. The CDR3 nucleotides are TGTGCCAGCAGCTCCCATCGGGACAGGGGGGTGGAGACCCAGTACTTC. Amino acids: CASSSHRDRGVETQYF.

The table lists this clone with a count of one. The CDR3 DNA sequence: TGTGCCAGCAGCAAAGGACAGGGGGCTGTATACGAGCAGTACTTC. Amino acids: CASSKGQGAVYEQYF. This chain uses TRBV5-6 with TRBJ2-7, with 11 positions matching TRBD1. This CDR3 comprises 15 residues. Germline lookup yields CDR1 SGHDT and CDR2 YYEEEE. The trim removed 4 bases at V and 4 bases at J, leaving 7 bases unmatched.

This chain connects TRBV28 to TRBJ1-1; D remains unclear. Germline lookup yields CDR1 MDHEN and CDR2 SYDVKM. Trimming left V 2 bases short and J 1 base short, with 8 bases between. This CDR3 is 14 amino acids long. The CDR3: CASSLKQTNTEAFF. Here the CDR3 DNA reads TGTGCCAGCAGTTTAAAACAGACGAACACTGAAGCTTTCTTT.

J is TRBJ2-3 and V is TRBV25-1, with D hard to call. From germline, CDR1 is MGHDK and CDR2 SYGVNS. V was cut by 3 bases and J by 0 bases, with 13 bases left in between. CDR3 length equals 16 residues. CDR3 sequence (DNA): TGTGCCAGCAGTGAGGGTAACGAGGCTAGCACAGATACGCAGTATTTT. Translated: CASSEGNEASTDTQYF.